This is a list of T cell receptor beta chains from one sample in a study of shared clonotypes between healthy human individuals. Only in-frame clones appear in the TCRdb table, and some are missing; sequencing was by immunoSEQ multiplex PCR. The table shows around 2,000,000 clones, with 90% to 95% occurring only once. What was sequenced was naive CD4+ T cells sorted from blood. All receptors derive from a man between 18 and 35 years old in good health. CDR3s include the opening cysteine and the closing phenylalanine or tryptophan. Each record gives: clone size, V gene, D gene, J gene, CDR3 protein, CDR3 DNA. D genes are given only for firm matches. For some rows the clone size is stated as once, few or many, or as a class when expanded; others skip it.

>once|TRBV5-1|TRBD1|TRBJ2-3
CASSPRTGSDTQYF
TGCGCCAGCAGCCCTCGGACAGGTTCAGATACGCAGTATTTT
>.|TRBV29-1|.|TRBJ2-5
CSDTLATQYF
TGCAGCGATACCCTGGCGACCCAGTACTTC
>.|TRBV5-1|TRBD2|TRBJ2-3
CASTPGGGRTDTQYF
TGCGCCAGCACCCCGGGAGGTGGGAGAACAGATACGCAGTATTTT
>.|TRBV29-1|.|TRBJ2-5
CSVEGRGAETQYF
TGCAGCGTTGAAGGGAGGGGTGCCGAGACCCAGTACTTC
>.|TRBV11-2|.|TRBJ1-1
CASSLGGRGSFF
TGTGCCAGCAGCTTAGGGGGCAGGGGATCTTTCTTT
>.|TRBV15|TRBD2|TRBJ2-7
CATSRDQAGFYEQYF
TGTGCCACCAGCAGAGATCAAGCGGGGTTCTACGAGCAGTACTTC
>.|TRBV19|TRBD1|TRBJ2-5
CASSFLTGMYQETQYF
TGTGCCAGTAGTTTCTTGACAGGGATGTACCAAGAGACCCAGTACTTC
>.|TRBV6-4|.|TRBJ2-5
CASSDSRETQYF
TGTGCCAGCAGTGACTCTAGGGAGACCCAGTACTTC
>.|TRBV4-3|TRBD2|TRBJ2-4
CASSQEHSAGGNIQYF
TGCGCCAGCAGCCAAGAACACTCAGCGGGAGGGAACATTCAGTACTTC
>.|TRBV10-3|TRBD2|TRBJ2-7
CAISGGGSYEQYF
TGTGCCATCTCGGGCGGGGGGAGCTACGAGCAGTACTTC
>.|TRBV10-3|.|TRBJ1-1
CAISESGPGEAFF
TGTGCCATCAGTGAGTCAGGGCCAGGAGAAGCTTTCTTT
>.|TRBV9|TRBD2|TRBJ2-1
CASTKPGVAGEGYNEQFF
TGTGCCAGCACCAAGCCCGGAGTAGCGGGAGAGGGCTACAATGAGCAGTTCTTC
>.|TRBV5-4|TRBD1|TRBJ2-7
CASSPGTDNSYEQYF
TGTGCCAGCAGCCCAGGGACAGATAACTCCTACGAGCAGTACTTC
>.|TRBV7-2|.|TRBJ1-1
CASSLEFGEAFF
TGTGCCAGCAGCTTAGAGTTCGGTGAAGCTTTCTTT
>.|TRBV18|.|TRBJ2-7
CASSPFAGKSDYEQYF
TGTGCCAGCTCACCTTTTGCCGGGAAGAGCGACTACGAGCAGTACTTC
>.|TRBV10-3|.|TRBJ2-7
CAISESKDEQYF
TGTGCCATCAGTGAGTCGAAGGACGAGCAGTACTTC
>.|TRBV19|TRBD1|TRBJ2-7
CASSPGTGDYEQYF
TGTGCCAGTAGCCCCGGGACAGGGGACTACGAGCAGTACTTC
>.|TRBV5-1|.|TRBJ2-2
CASSLGPTTGELFF
TGCGCCAGCAGCTTGGGACCTACCACCGGGGAGCTGTTTTTT
>.|TRBV5-4|.|TRBJ2-5
CASSLDRFQETQYF
TGTGCCAGCAGCTTGGATCGGTTCCAAGAGACCCAGTACTTC
>.|TRBV29-1|.|TRBJ2-5
CSVVPGVGTQYF
TGCAGCGTTGTGCCAGGGGTGGGGACCCAGTACTTC
>.|TRBV7-2|TRBD2|TRBJ2-7
CASSTQAGLAGLEQYF
TGTGCCAGCAGCACACAAGCCGGACTAGCGGGTTTGGAGCAGTACTTC
>.|TRBV28|.|TRBJ2-7
CASSLIHEEQYF
TGTGCCAGCAGTTTAATCCACGAGGAGCAGTACTTC
>.|TRBV6-5|TRBD1|TRBJ2-1
CASSKLTGIYNEQFF
TGTGCCAGCAGTAAACTGACAGGGATCTACAATGAGCAGTTCTTC
>.|TRBV10-3|TRBD1|TRBJ2-1
CAISEGTGFRSEQFF
TGTGCCATCAGTGAGGGGACAGGATTTCGTAGTGAGCAGTTCTTC
>.|TRBV4-3|TRBD1|TRBJ1-1
CASRKGTVNTEAFF
TGCGCCAGCAGGAAGGGGACAGTGAACACTGAAGCTTTCTTT
>.|TRBV6-9|.|TRBJ2-1
CAVEGSKEKEQFF
TGTGCCGTCGAGGGGAGTAAAGAGAAGGAGCAGTTCTTC
>.|TRBV18|.|TRBJ1-4
CASSPPADEKLFF
TGTGCCAGCTCACCACCGGCGGATGAAAAACTGTTTTTT
>.|TRBV2|.|TRBJ1-6
CASSLEGDYNSPLHF
TGTGCCAGCAGTCTGGAGGGCGACTATAATTCACCCCTCCACTTT
>once|TRBV28|.|TRBJ1-2
CASSFRGRAGYGYTF
TGTGCCAGCAGTTTTAGGGGGAGGGCTGGGTATGGCTACACCTTC
>.|TRBV4-3|TRBD2|TRBJ2-3
CASSQTGLAGGDTQYF
TGCGCCAGCAGCCAGACGGGACTAGCGGGAGGGGATACGCAGTATTTT
>.|TRBV7-8|.|TRBJ1-1
CASSWDGWDTEAFF
TGTGCCAGCAGCTGGGATGGGTGGGACACTGAAGCTTTCTTT
>.|TRBV5-5|TRBD2|TRBJ2-3
CASSPAPGLADTDTQYF
TGTGCCAGCAGCCCCGCACCGGGACTAGCGGACACAGATACGCAGTATTTT
>.|TRBV7-6|TRBD2|TRBJ2-1
CASSLGTRLEHEQFF
TGTGCCAGCAGCTTAGGGACTAGGTTGGAACATGAGCAGTTCTTC
>.|TRBV5-4|.|TRBJ1-2
CASGRYDYGYTF
TGTGCCAGCGGCAGATATGACTATGGCTACACCTTC
>.|TRBV28|.|TRBJ2-1
CASGPLKGGGYNEQFF
TGTGCCAGCGGCCCCCTCAAGGGTGGCGGATACAATGAGCAGTTCTTC
>.|TRBV5-1|TRBD1|TRBJ1-1
CASSELTGGSTEAFF
TGCGCCAGCAGCGAACTGACAGGGGGGAGCACTGAAGCTTTCTTT
>.|TRBV10-3|.|TRBJ2-2
CAISESAGELFF
TGTGCCATCAGTGAGTCCGCCGGGGAGCTGTTTTTT
>.|TRBV11-2|TRBD1|TRBJ2-7
CASIETGVPEQYF
TGTGCCAGCATCGAGACAGGGGTCCCTGAGCAGTACTTC